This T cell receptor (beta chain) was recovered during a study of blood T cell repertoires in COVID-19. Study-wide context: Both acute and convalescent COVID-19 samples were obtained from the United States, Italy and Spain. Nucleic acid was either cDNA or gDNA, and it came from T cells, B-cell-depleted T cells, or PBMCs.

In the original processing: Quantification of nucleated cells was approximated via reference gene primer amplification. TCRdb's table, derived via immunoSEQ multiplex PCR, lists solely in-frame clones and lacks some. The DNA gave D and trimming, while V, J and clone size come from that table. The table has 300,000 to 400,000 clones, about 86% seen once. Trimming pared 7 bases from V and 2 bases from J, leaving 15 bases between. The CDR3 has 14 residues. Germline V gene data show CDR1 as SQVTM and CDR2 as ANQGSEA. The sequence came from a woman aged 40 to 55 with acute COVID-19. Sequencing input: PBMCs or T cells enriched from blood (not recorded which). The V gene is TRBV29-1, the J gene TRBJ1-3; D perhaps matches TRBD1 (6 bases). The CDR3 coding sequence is TGCAGCGCCCTAAGACAGGACGCTGGAAACACCATATATTTT. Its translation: CSALRQDAGNTIYF.